Shown below are 29 T cell receptor beta chains from a single sample sequenced in a study of control samples from healthy donors and cancer patients. Produced via immunoSEQ multiplex PCR; TCRdb's table is partial and in-frame only. In the table there are around 72,000 clones, over 65% of which are singletons. The material sequenced was blood. The receptors were sampled from a man in his fifties or sixties in good health.

The rearrangement uses TRBV14 and TRBJ2-5, with D unresolved. V shed 4 bases and J shed 1 base, with 10 bases lying between them. Germline lookup yields CDR1 SGHDN and CDR2 FVKESK. The CDR3 spans 14 residues. This CDR3 reads CASSPLVGQETQYF. As DNA, the CDR3 is TGTGCCAGCAGCCCCTTGGTTGGCCAAGAGACCCAGTACTTC.

The chain combines TRBV15 with TRBJ2-7; D gene uncertain. The CDR3 is 15 amino acids. Per germline, CDR1 LNHNV and CDR2 YYDKDF (reference sequence). Trimming removed 3 bases from V and 4 bases from J, with 16 bases in between. The CDR3 is CATSSRGSAIYEQYF. CDR3 bases: TGTGCCACCAGCAGCCGCGGCAGCGCTATATACGAGCAGTACTTC.

The V and J genes are TRBV7-2 and TRBJ2-5; possible D gene TRBD2, 6 bases. Trimming took 0 bases from V and 2 from J, leaving 16 bases between them. This CDR3 is 17 amino acids long. Germline-derived CDR1 and CDR2 are SGHTA and FQGNSA. The CDR3 spells CASSLAWMPSAQETQYF. The CDR3 DNA sequence: TGTGCCAGCAGCTTAGCTTGGATGCCTAGCGCTCAAGAGACCCAGTACTTC.

This clone was observed a single time. V is TRBV28 and J is TRBJ2-7, with D tentatively TRBD1 or TRBD2 (5 bases each). CDR3 length: 17 amino acids. The V end lost 7 bases, the J end lost 0 bases, and 22 bases lay between the germline ends. Germline loops: CDR1 MDHEN, CDR2 SYDVKM. The CDR3 loop reads CASTPQGSGTSSYEQYF. The CDR3, as DNA: TGTGCCAGCACCCCCCAAGGGTCGGGGACGAGCTCCTACGAGCAGTACTTC.

This clone was detected only once. The chain recombines TRBV3-1 (or the pseudogene TRBV3-2) with TRBJ2-1; D might be TRBD2 (5 bases). V lost 4 bases and J 2 bases, leaving 6 bases between the germline ends. The CDR3 length is 13 residues. Germline CDR1 and CDR2: LGHDT and YNNKEL (reference sequence). Written as DNA, the CDR3 is TGTGCCAGCAGCCCGACTACCTACAATGAGCAGTTCTTC. Translation: CASSPTTYNEQFF.

The CDR3 bases are TGTGCCAGCGGACCCTCGGGACTAAGATCGGGAGGTGGCACAGATACGCAGTATTTT. It is translated as CASGPSGLRSGGGTDTQYF. The V gene is TRBV3-1 (or the pseudogene TRBV3-2), the J gene TRBJ2-3; TRBD2 aligns across 7 bases. The CDR3 has 19 residues. The V gene end was trimmed by 8 bases and the J gene end by 1 base; junction bases not matched to a gene: 21. Germline values: CDR1 LGHDT, CDR2 YNNKEL (reference sequence).

The rearrangement links TRBV7-8 to TRBJ1-1; weak D call: TRBD1 (5 bases). Germline-derived CDR1 and CDR2 are SGHVS and FQNEAQ. This CDR3 spans 14 amino acids. Trimming pared 5 bases from V and 1 base from J, leaving 11 bases between. The CDR3 sequence is CASSRDRGNTEAFF. The CDR3 bases are TGTGCCAGCAGCCGAGATAGGGGGAACACTGAAGCTTTCTTT.

The chain carries TRBV20-1 and TRBJ1-2; no clear D gene. The CDR3 has 10 amino acids. The V gene lost 6 bases and the J gene lost 7 bases, with 9 bases spanning the gap. The germline V gene has CDR1 DFQATT and CDR2 SNEGSKA (reference sequence). DNA of the CDR3: TGCAGTGCCGCCGCATTTGGCTACACCTTC. This gives the protein CSAAAFGYTF.

This clone has more than one count but fewer than ten. This chain connects TRBV7-2 to TRBJ1-1; D is ambiguous. Germline V gives CDR1 SGHTA, CDR2 FQGNSA. The germline V and J ends were trimmed by 4 bases and 2 bases, with 11 bases remaining between them. This CDR3 comprises 14 residues. The CDR3 here is CASSYSGINTEAFF. Here the CDR3 DNA reads TGTGCCAGCAGCTACTCCGGGATCAACACTGAAGCTTTCTTT.

This clone was recorded only once. The CDR3 loop is CASRPLFDFGNNEQFF. CDR3 in DNA: TGTGCCAGTAGACCCCTCTTTGATTTTGGCAACAATGAGCAGTTCTTC. This rearrangement joins TRBV19 to TRBJ2-1; D is undetermined. Trimming left V 6 bases short and J 5 bases short, with 20 bases between. CDR1 and CDR2 from the germline V gene are LNHDA and SQIVND (reference sequence). This CDR3 has 16 residues.

This chain connects TRBV30 to TRBJ1-2; D uncertain. Trimming took off 1 base at V and 8 bases at J, with 11 bases between the two ends. The CDR3 runs to 12 residues. Germline V gene data show CDR1 as GTSNPN and CDR2 as SVGIG (reference sequence). CDR3 nucleotide sequence: TGTGCCTGGAGTGCCTCCGGTCGGGGCTACACCTTC. As protein: CAWSASGRGYTF. The variable domain in full, with the rest retrieved from reference TRBV30 and TRBJ1-2, is SQTIHQWPATLVQPVGSPLSLECTVEGTSNPNLYWYRQAAGRGLQLLFYSVGIGQISSEVPQNLSASRPQDRQFILSSKKLLLSDSGFYLCAWSASGRGYTFGSGTRLTVV.

The chain is built from TRBV7-9 and TRBJ2-5; D ambiguous. This CDR3 comprises 13 residues. Germline-derived CDR1 and CDR2 are SEHNR and FQNEAQ (reference sequence). V was clipped by 2 bases and J by 1 base, with 5 bases between them. The CDR3 DNA reads TGTGCCAGCAGCTTACAGCTCCAAGAGACCCAGTACTTC. Protein sequence: CASSLQLQETQYF. Full variable domain (outside the CDR3, taken from reference TRBV7-9 and TRBJ2-5): DTGVSQNPRHKITKRGQNVTFRCDPISEHNRLYWYRQTLGQGPEFLTYFQNEAQLEKSRLLSDRFSAERPKGSFSTLEIQRTEQGDSAMYLCASSLQLQETQYFGPGTRLLVL.

The CDR3 DNA reads as TGTGCCAGCAGTTCTCCCCGGACAGGGGGCAATGAGCAGTTCTTC. This encodes CASSSPRTGGNEQFF. The gene calls are TRBV28 and TRBJ2-1, with 10 bases identical to TRBD1. After removal of 4 bases from V and 6 bases from J, the junction contained 6 bases not matched to a gene. Germline CDR1 and CDR2: MDHEN and SYDVKM. The CDR3 is made up of 15 amino acids.

The chain carries TRBV7-8 and TRBJ2-7, with 7 bases that match TRBD1. The CDR3 spans 15 residues. Trimming took 6 bases from V and 1 from J; bases not matched to a gene: 9. Germline lookup yields CDR1 SGHVS and CDR2 FQNEAQ. The CDR3 is CASSFKGQSSYEQYF. In DNA, the CDR3 is TGTGCCAGCAGTTTCAAGGGACAGTCATCCTACGAGCAGTACTTC.

The chain uses TRBV30 and TRBJ1-2; D call uncertain. The V end was cut by 0 bases, the J end by 3 bases, with 8 bases between. The CDR3 totals 13 residues. Germline loops: CDR1 GTSNPN, CDR2 SVGIG (reference sequence). The CDR3 nucleotides are TGTGCCTGGAGTGTAGACGTGGACTATGGCTACACCTTC. Its protein is CAWSVDVDYGYTF.

This clone came up a few times. The chain combines TRBV29-1 with TRBJ2-1; D is unclear. Germline loops: CDR1 SQVTM, CDR2 ANQGSEA. The V end lost 7 bases, the J end lost 0 bases, and 13 bases lay between the germline ends. This CDR3 spans 14 amino acids. In DNA, the CDR3 is TGCAGCGCCCTAGACTTGAGCTCCTACAATGAGCAGTTCTTC. Residues: CSALDLSSYNEQFF.

This clone was observed a single time. This chain links TRBV18 with TRBJ2-1; 7 nucleotides align to TRBD1. The trim removed 4 bases at V and 6 bases at J, leaving 6 bases unmatched. This CDR3 is 14 amino acids long. CDR1 and CDR2 from the germline V gene are KGHSH and LQKENI. As DNA, the CDR3 is TGTGCCAGCTCACAATCCGACAGGGCCAATGAGCAGTTCTTC. Amino acid sequence: CASSQSDRANEQFF.

V is TRBV19 and J is TRBJ1-2; 8 positions agree with TRBD1. Trimming at V came to 7 bases and at J to 5 bases, leaving 12 bases not matched to a gene. There are 15 residues in the CDR3. CDR1 and CDR2 (germline): LNHDA, SQIVND (reference sequence). The CDR3 region has the DNA TGTGCCAGTACTTCCTTCGGACAGGGAGGGTATGGCTACACCTTC. It codes for CASTSFGQGGYGYTF. Using reference TRBV19 and TRBJ1-2 for the parts outside the CDR3, the full variable domain is DGGITQSPKYLFRKEGQNVTLSCEQNLNHDAMYWYRQDPGQGLRLIYYSQIVNDFQKGDIAEGYSVSREKKESFPLTVTSAQKNPTAFYLCASTSFGQGGYGYTFGSGTRLTVV.

This clone was counted only a few times. The chain links TRBV6-4 to TRBJ2-6; unclear D gene. The CDR3 is 13 amino acids. From germline, CDR1 is MRHNA and CDR2 SNTAGT. Trimming took off 0 bases at V and 3 bases at J, with 0 bases between the two ends. The CDR3 coding sequence is TGTGCCAGCAGTGACTCTGGGGCCAACGTCCTGACTTTC. As protein: CASSDSGANVLTF.

The rearrangement joins TRBV4-3 to TRBJ2-3, with TRBD2 identical over 10 bases. V gave up 1 base and J gave up 0 bases; unmatched junction bases: 7. This CDR3 has 18 amino acids. Germline assignment: CDR1 LGHNA and CDR2 YSLEER. CDR3 amino acids: CASSQGPSGRASTDTQYF. CDR3 DNA: TGCGCCAGCAGCCAAGGGCCCAGCGGGAGGGCTAGCACAGATACGCAGTATTTT.

The chain recombines TRBV7-8 with TRBJ2-1; D tentatively fits TRBD1 or TRBD2 (5 bases each). Trimming pared 3 bases from V and 7 bases from J, leaving 13 bases between. CDR3 length equals 14 residues. Per germline, CDR1 SGHVS and CDR2 FQNEAQ. The CDR3 is CASSFREGANEQFF. In nucleotides, the CDR3 is TGTGCCAGCAGCTTCCGGGAAGGGGCGAATGAGCAGTTCTTC.

This clone is medium-sized within its sample. In the same sample, other DNA sequences code for this CDR3. V and J are TRBV6-6 and TRBJ2-7; TRBD2 is a possible D gene (5 bases). The germline V gene encodes CDR1 MNHNY and CDR2 SVGAGI (reference sequence). The V gene lost 0 bases and the J gene lost 2 bases, with 5 bases spanning the gap. The CDR3 loop spans 13 amino acids. The CDR3 DNA is TGTGCCAGCAGTTACTCGGGAGCCTACGAGCAGTACTTC. Protein sequence: CASSYSGAYEQYF.

J is TRBJ2-3 and V is TRBV5-4, with D unclear. Trimming shortened V by 4 bases and J by 6 bases, and 12 bases separated the two germline ends. The CDR3 covers 13 residues. Germline V CDR1 and CDR2: SGHNT, YYREEE (reference sequence). DNA of the CDR3: TGTGCCAGCAGCCCAAAGGACGGGGATACGCAGTATTTT. Residues: CASSPKDGDTQYF.

The chain is built from TRBV5-1 and TRBJ2-2, with D perhaps matching TRBD2 (5 bases). The CDR3 loop spans 16 amino acids. From germline, CDR1 is SGHRS and CDR2 YFSETQ. V lost 4 bases and J lost 1, with 14 bases in between. The CDR3, as DNA: TGCGCCAGCAGCCCCGGACTGACGCTGAACACCGGGGAGCTGTTTTTT. Translating gives CASSPGLTLNTGELFF.

This clone appeared once. The chain uses TRBV7-2 and TRBJ1-2, with D possibly TRBD1 on 5 matching bases. Trimming removed 1 base from V and 7 bases from J, with 13 bases in between. CDR1 and CDR2 from the germline V gene are SGHTA and FQGNSA. The CDR3 sequence is 14 residues long. The CDR3 DNA follows: TGTGCCAGCAGCTTAGTAAGGGGAGATCTTGGCTACACCTTC. Its protein product is CASSLVRGDLGYTF. The complete variable domain, with remaining parts taken from reference TRBV7-2 and TRBJ1-2, reads GAGVSQSPSNKVTEKGKDVELRCDPISGHTALYWYRQSLGQGLEFLIYFQGNSAPDKSGLPSDRFSAERTGGSVSTLTIQRTQQEDSAVYLCASSLVRGDLGYTFGSGTRLTVV.

The DNA of the CDR3 is TGTGCCAGCAGTCCCCCAGCGACCAATGAGCAGTTCTTC. This sequence encodes CASSPPATNEQFF. This sequence joins TRBV6-5 and TRBJ2-1; D ambiguous. Between the trimmed V and J ends, which lost 5 bases and 6 bases, there was a span of 11 bases. Germline loops: CDR1 MNHEY, CDR2 SVGAGI. The CDR3 has 13 amino acids.

V and J are TRBV19 and TRBJ2-1; D might be TRBD1 or TRBD2, each matching 5 bases. The V end lost 5 bases, the J end lost 9 bases, and 17 bases lay between the germline ends. This CDR3 has 14 residues. Looked up from germline, CDR1 is LNHDA and CDR2 is SQIVND (reference sequence). The CDR3 DNA reads TGTGCCAGTAGTTCCCTCCGGGACGTTCGTGAGCAGTTCTTC. Its translation is CASSSLRDVREQFF.

Regarding this clone: This CDR3 is also generated by other DNA sequences in the sample. The V gene is TRBV7-2, the J gene TRBJ2-7; 13 nucleotides align to TRBD2. The CDR3 extends over 15 amino acids. The V gene's germline CDR1 is SGHTA and CDR2 FQGNSA. J lost 7 bases, V lost 3 bases, and 6 bases had no gene match. The DNA for the CDR3 is TGTGCCAGCAGCTTCGGACTAGCGGGAGTCGGGGAGCAGTACTTC. Amino acids: CASSFGLAGVGEQYF.

V is TRBV4-1 and J is TRBJ2-1, with 12 bases aligning to TRBD2. Per the germline V gene, CDR1 is MGHRA and CDR2 is YSYEKL. CDR3 size: 16 residues. After removal of 3 bases from V and 9 bases from J, the junction contained 9 bases not matched to a gene. The CDR3, as DNA: TGCGCCAGCAGCCATGGACTAGCGGGATTACAATTTGAGCAGTTCTTC. This encodes CASSHGLAGLQFEQFF.